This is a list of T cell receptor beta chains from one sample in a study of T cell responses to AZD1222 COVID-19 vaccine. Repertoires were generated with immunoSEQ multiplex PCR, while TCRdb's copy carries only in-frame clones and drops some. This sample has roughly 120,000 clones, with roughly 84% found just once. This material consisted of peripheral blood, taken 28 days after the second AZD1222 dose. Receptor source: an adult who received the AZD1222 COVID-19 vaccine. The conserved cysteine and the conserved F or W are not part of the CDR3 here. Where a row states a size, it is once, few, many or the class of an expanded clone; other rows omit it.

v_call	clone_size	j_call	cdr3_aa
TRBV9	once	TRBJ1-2	ASSPRGTQGYGYT
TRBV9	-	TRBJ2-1	ASSGSIYNEQF
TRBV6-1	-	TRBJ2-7	ASSEAGEAYEQY
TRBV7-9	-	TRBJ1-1	ASSPPRDRELTEAF
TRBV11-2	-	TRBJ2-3	ASSESGAGVASSTDTQY
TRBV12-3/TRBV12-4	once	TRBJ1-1	ASSWTQETEAF
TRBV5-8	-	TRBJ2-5	ASSPSGRGRETQY
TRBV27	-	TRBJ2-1	ASSLRGASLAGGPYNEQF
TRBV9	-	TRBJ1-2	ASSPDPFYGYT
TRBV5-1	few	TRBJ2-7	ASSLIGGSYEQY
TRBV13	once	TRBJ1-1	ASSLSGAQTEAF
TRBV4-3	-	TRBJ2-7	ASSQDTRATFSYEQY
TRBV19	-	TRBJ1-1	ASSIGQGRNGNTEAF
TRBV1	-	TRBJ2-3	TSSQDHDRGLSAGDTQY
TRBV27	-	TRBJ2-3	ASTYLGTSGVLDTQY
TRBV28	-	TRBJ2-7	ASMQGHSYEQY
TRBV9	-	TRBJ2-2	ASSVSGTGELF
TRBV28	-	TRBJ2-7	ASSYGRAYEQY
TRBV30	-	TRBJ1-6	AWSARQGGAPLH
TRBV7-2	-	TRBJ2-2	ASSPQGAGTGELF
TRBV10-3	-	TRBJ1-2	AISESVGSVYGYT
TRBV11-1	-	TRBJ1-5	ASSLPHNQPQH
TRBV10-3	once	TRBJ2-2	AISEFKVGLGLTGELF
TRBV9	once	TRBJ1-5	ASSVGSGTGVQPQH
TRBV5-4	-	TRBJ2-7	ASSLERPYEQY
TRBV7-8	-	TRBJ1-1	ASSPGARGMNTEAF
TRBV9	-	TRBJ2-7	ASSASADLSYEQY
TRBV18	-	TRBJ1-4	ASSIKTGAEKLF
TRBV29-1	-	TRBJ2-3	SVSRGADTQY
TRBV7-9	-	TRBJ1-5	ASSQQGDSNQPQH
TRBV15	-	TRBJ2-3	ATSFQKGQSLTDTQY
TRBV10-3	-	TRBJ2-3	AIRTGRGGSDTQY
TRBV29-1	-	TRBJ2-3	SVAQGDTQY
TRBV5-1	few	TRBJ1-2	ASSSYSGQGGYGYT
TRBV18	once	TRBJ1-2	ASSPGTGGRLNGYT
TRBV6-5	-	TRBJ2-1	ASSVGSFNEQF
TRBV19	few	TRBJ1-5	ASSIGTGYQPQH
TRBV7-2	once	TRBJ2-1	ASSLRDSGLAGDGEQF
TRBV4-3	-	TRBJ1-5	ASSQDLVGGQPQH
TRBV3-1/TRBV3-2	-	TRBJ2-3	ASSQEFAGGPRPRYAV
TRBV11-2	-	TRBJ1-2	ASSVDRGRGYT
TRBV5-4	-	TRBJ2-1	ASRGGTDEQF
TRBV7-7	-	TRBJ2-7	ASSPGQGGTYEQY
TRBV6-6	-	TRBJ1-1	ASSSEDRGGTEAF
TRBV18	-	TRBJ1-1	ASSPLRQELAF
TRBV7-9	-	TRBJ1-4	ASSLTQSNEKLF
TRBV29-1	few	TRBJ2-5	SVAQETQY
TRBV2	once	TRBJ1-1	ASSPTDERTEAF
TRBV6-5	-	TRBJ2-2	ASRTERETGELF
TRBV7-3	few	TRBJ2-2	ASSFQGTGELF
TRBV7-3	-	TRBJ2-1	ASSLTAGDYNEQF
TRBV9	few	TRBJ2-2	ASSRKPGTGGWNTGELF
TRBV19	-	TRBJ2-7	ASNPGQGTGEQY
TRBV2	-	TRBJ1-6	ASRATTGAYSPLH
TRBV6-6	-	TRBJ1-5	ASTRDRGSNQPQH
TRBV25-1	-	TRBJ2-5	ASSEMAQPGGVQETQY
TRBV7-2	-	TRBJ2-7	ASSRDRDEQY